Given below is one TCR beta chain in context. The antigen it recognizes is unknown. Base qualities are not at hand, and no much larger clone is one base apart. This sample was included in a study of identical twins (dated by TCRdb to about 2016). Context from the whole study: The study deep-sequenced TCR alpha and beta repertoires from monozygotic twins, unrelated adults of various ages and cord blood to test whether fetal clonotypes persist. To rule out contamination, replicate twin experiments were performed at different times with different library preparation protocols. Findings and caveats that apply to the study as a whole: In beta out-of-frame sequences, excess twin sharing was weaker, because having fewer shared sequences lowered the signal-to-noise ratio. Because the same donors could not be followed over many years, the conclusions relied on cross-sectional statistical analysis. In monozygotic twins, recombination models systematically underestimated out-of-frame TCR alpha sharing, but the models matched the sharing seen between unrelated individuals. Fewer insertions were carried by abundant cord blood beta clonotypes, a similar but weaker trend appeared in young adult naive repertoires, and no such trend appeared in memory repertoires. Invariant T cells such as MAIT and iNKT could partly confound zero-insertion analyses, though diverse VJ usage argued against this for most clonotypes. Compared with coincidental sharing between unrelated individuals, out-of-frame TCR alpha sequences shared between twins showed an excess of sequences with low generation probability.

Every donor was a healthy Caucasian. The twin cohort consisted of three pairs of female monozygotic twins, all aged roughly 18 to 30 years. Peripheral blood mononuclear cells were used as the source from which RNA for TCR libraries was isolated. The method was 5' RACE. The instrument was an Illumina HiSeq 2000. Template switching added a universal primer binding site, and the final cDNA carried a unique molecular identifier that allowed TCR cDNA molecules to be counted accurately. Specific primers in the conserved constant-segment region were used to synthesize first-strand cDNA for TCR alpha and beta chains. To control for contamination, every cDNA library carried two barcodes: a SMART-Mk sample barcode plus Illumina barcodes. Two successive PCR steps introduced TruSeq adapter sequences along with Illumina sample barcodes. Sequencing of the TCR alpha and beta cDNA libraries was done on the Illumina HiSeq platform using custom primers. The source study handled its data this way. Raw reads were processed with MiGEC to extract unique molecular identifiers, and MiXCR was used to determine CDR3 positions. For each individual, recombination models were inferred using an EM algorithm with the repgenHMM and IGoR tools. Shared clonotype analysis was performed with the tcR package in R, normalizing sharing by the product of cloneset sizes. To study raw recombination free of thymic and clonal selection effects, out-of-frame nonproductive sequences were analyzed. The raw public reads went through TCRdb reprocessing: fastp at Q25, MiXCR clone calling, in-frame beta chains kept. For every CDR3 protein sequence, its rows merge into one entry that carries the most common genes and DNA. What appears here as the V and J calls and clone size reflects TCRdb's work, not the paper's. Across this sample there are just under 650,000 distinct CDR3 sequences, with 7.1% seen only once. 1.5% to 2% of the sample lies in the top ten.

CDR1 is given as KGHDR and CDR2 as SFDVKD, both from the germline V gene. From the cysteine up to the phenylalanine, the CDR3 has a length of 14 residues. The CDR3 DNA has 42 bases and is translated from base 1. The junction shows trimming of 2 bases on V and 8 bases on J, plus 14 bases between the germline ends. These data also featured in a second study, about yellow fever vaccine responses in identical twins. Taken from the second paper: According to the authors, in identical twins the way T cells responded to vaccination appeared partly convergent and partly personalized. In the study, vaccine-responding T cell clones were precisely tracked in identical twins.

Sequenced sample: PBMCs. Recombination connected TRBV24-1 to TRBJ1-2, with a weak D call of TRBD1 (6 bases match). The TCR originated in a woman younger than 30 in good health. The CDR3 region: CATSDSARGGGYTF. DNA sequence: TGTGCCACCAGTGATTCGGCCAGGGGAGGCGGCTACACCTTC.